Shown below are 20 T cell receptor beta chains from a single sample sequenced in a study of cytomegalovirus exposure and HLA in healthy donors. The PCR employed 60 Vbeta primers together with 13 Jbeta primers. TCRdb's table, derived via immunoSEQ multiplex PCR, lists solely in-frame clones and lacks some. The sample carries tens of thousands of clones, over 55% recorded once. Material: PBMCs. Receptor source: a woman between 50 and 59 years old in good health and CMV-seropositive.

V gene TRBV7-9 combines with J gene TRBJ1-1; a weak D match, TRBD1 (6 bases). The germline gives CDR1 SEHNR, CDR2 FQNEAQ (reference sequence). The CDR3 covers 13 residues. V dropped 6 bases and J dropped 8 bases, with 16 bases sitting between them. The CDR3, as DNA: TGTGCCAGCAGTAACTACCAGGGGCCCGAAGCTTTCTTT. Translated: CASSNYQGPEAFF. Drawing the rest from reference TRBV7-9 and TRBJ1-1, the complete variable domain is DTGVSQNPRHKITKRGQNVTFRCDPISEHNRLYWYRQTLGQGPEFLTYFQNEAQLEKSRLLSDRFSAERPKGSFSTLEIQRTEQGDSAMYLCASSNYQGPEAFFGQGTRLTVV.

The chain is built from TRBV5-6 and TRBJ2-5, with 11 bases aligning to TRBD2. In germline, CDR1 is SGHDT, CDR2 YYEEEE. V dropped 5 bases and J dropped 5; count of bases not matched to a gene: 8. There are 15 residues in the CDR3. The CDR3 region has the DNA TGTGCCAGCAGTTACGTAGCGGGGGGGCGGGAGACCCAGTACTTC. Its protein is CASSYVAGGRETQYF.

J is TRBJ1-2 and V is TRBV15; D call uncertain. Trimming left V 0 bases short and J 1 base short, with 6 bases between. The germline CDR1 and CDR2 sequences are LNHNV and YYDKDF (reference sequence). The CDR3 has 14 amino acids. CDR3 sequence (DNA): TGTGCCACCAGCAGAGATCTCAGTAACTATGGCTACACCTTC. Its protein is CATSRDLSNYGYTF.

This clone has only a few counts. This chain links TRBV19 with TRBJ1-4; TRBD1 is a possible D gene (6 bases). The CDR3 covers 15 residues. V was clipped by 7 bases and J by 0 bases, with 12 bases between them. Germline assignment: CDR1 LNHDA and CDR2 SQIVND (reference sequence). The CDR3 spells CASKRPGATNEKLFF. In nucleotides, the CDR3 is TGTGCCAGTAAACGGCCAGGGGCAACTAATGAAAAACTGTTTTTT.

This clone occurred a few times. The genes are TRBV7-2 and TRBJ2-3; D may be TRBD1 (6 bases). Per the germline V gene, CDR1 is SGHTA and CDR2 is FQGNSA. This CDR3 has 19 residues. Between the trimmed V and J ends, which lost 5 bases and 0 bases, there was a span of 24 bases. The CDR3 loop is CASSPGVPTLDFSTDTQYF. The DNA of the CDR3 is TGTGCCAGCAGCCCAGGGGTCCCTACCTTGGATTTTAGCACAGATACGCAGTATTTT. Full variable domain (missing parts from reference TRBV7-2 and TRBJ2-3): GAGVSQSPSNKVTEKGKDVELRCDPISGHTALYWYRQSLGQGLEFLIYFQGNSAPDKSGLPSDRFSAERTGGSVSTLTIQRTQQEDSAVYLCASSPGVPTLDFSTDTQYFGPGTRLTVL.

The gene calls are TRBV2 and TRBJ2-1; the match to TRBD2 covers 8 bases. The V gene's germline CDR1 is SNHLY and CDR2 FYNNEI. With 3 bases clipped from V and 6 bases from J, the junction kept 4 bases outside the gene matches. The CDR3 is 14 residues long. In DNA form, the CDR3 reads TGTGCCAGCAGTGACGCCGGGACTAGCAATGAGCAGTTCTTC. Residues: CASSDAGTSNEQFF.

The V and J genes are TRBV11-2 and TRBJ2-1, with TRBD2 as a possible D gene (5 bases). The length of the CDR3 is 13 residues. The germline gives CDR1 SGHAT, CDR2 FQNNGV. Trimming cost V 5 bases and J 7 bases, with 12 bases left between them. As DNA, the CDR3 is TGTGCCAGCAGCCCGGGGTTTGGGAATGAGCAGTTCTTC. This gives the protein CASSPGFGNEQFF.

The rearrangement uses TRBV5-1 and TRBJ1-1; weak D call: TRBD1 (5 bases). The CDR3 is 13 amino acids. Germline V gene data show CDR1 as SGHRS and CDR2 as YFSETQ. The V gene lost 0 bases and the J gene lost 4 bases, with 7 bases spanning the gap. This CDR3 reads CASSLEQVTEAFF. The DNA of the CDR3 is TGCGCCAGCAGCTTGGAACAGGTCACTGAAGCTTTCTTT.

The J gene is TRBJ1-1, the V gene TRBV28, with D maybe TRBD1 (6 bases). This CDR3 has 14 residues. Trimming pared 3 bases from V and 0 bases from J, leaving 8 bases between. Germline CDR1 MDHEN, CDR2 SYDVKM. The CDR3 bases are TGTGCCAGCAGTTTGACAGGAGTGAACACTGAAGCTTTCTTT. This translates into CASSLTGVNTEAFF.

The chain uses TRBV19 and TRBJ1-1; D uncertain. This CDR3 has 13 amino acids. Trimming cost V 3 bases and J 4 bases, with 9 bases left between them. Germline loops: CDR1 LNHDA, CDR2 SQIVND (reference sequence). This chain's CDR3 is CASSMTGITEAFF. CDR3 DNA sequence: TGTGCCAGTAGTATGACGGGGATCACTGAAGCTTTCTTT.

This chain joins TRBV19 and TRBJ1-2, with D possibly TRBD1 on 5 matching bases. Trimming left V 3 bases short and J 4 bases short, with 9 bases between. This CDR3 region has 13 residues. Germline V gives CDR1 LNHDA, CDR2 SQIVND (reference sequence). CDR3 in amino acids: CASSMGPAYGYTF. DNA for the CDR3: TGTGCCAGTAGTATGGGGCCGGCCTATGGCTACACCTTC. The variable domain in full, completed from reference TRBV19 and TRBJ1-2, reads DGGITQSPKYLFRKEGQNVTLSCEQNLNHDAMYWYRQDPGQGLRLIYYSQIVNDFQKGDIAEGYSVSREKKESFPLTVTSAQKNPTAFYLCASSMGPAYGYTFGSGTRLTVV.

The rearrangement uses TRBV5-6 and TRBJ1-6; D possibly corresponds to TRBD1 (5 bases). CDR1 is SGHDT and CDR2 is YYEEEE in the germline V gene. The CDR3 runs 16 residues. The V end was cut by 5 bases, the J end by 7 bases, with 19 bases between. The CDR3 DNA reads TGTGCCAGCAGATGGGAAACTGGGGCAGCGAATTCACCCCTCCACTTT. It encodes CASRWETGAANSPLHF.

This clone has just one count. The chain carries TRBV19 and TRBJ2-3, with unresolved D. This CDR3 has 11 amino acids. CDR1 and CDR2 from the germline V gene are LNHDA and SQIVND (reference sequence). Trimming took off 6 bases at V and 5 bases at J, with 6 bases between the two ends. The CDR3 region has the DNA TGTGCCAGTAGATCGGGAGATACGCAGTATTTT. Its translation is CASRSGDTQYF.

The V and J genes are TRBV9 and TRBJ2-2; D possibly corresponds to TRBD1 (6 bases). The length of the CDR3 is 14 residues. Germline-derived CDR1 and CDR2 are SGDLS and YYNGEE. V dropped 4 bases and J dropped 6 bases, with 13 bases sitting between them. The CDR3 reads CASSFSQGSGELFF. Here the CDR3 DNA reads TGTGCCAGCAGCTTTTCACAGGGATCCGGGGAGCTGTTTTTT.

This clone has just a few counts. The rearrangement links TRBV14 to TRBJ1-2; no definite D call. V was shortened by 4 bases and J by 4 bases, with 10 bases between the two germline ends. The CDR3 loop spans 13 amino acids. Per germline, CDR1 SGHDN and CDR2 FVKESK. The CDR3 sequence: CASSLEATYGYTF. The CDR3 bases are TGTGCCAGCAGCCTCGAGGCCACCTATGGCTACACCTTC.

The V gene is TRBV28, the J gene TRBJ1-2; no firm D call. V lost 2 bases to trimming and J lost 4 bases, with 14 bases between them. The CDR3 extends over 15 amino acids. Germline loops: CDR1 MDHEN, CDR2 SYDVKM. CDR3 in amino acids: CASSLNPLGGYGYTF. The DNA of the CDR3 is TGTGCCAGCAGTTTAAACCCCCTTGGCGGCTATGGCTACACCTTC.

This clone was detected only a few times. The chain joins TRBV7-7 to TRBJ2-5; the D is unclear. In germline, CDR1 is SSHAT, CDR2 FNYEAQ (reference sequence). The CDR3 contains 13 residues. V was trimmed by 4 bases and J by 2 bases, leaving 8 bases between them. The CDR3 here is CASSWSRQETQYF. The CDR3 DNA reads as TGTGCCAGCAGCTGGAGTAGACAAGAGACCCAGTACTTC.

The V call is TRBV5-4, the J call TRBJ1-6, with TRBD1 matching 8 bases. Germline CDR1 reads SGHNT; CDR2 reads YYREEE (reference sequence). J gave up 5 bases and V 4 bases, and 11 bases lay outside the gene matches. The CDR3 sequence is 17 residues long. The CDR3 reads CASSPGQGGRDNSPLHF. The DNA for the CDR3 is TGTGCCAGCAGCCCCGGACAGGGAGGAAGAGATAATTCACCCCTCCACTTT.

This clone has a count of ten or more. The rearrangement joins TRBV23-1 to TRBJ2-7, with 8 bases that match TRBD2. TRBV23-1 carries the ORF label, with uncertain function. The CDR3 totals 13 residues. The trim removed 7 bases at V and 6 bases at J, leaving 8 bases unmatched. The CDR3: CASNREGRCEQYF. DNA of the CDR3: TGCGCCAGCAACCGGGAGGGGCGCTGCGAGCAGTACTTC.

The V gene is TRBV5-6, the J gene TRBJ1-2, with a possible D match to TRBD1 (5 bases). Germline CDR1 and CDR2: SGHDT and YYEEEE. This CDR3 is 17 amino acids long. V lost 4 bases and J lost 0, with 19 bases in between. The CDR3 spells CASSPRPRVRANYGYTF. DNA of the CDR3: TGTGCCAGCAGCCCCCGTCCCAGGGTCCGAGCTAACTATGGCTACACCTTC.